Detailed here is one T cell receptor (beta chain). No cognate antigen has been identified for it. No much larger clonotype is one base removed from it; base qualities were not supplied. The data are from a study of blood T cell repertoires in COVID-19 (dated by TCRdb to the early 2020s). Looking at the study overall: Collaborator samples came from the United States, Italy and Spain and covered acute and convalescent phases of COVID-19. The sample metadata nearly always contained a de-identified subject ID, COVID-19 status, age in years and sex. Where available, HLA class I and class II types were taken from metadata supplied by the sample provider and were not determined by assay-based typing. Deeply sampled blood TCRbeta repertoires from subjects exposed to, actively infected with, or recovered from COVID-19 were included in the dataset. The prospective study material was composed of cDNA or gDNA derived from T cells, B-cell-depleted T cells, or PBMCs. The repertoires were released in a freely available public database meant as a resource for research on the immune response to SARS-CoV-2. Samples came from the ongoing ImmuneRACE study (first 160 participants) plus 1,254 subjects from 6 global collaborators.

TCRbeta CDR3 regions were amplified from genomic DNA using the immunoSEQ Assay, a bias-controlled multiplex PCR. In the source study's methods: The number of nucleated cells in each sample was estimated by amplification of reference gene primers within the assay. Sequence reads were collapsed and filtered to measure the absolute abundance of every unique TCRbeta CDR3 rearrangement. For each sample, productive Simpson clonality was calculated by taking the square root of Simpson's diversity index across productive rearrangements. Here the immuneACCESS table is served through TCRdb, limited to in-frame sequences with V and J called. Missing clones are a known gap in these copies; in checked studies unresolved V genes cover under half, and the rest lacks a known reason. V, J and clone size were drawn from that table, and D and trimming were deduced from the DNA. For this sample the table gives some 47,000 clones, of which about 86% were detected only once. 2.5% to 3% of the sample goes to the ten largest clones.

Whole blood was collected in K2EDTA tubes by collaborating institutions according to the institutions' own protocols. For TCRbeta analysis, collaborators shipped samples as frozen whole blood, isolated PBMCs, or DNA extracted from either of those sample types. Inclusive of the bounding cysteine and phenylalanine, the CDR3 is 16 residues long. Only CDR3 DNA is held: 48 bases, read in frame from base 1. Based on the germline V gene, the CDR1 and CDR2 sequences are MNHEY and SVGEGT. V is cut by 0 bases and J by 6 bases, and the space between the germline ends is 15 bases. Overall study outcomes, separate from this receptor: The quantity of clinical and demographic metadata differed by source and by participant and was supplied without curation.

The receptor was isolated from a woman aged 80 or older with acute or convalescent COVID-19. The V and J segments used are TRBV6-2 or TRBV6-3 and TRBJ2-1; the D gene is perhaps TRBD2, on 7 matching bases. Sequencing used peripheral blood. The nucleotides read TGTGCCAGCAGTTACTCCGGACGGGGGGCCACCAATGAGCAGTTCTTC. It specifies CASSYSGRGATNEQFF.